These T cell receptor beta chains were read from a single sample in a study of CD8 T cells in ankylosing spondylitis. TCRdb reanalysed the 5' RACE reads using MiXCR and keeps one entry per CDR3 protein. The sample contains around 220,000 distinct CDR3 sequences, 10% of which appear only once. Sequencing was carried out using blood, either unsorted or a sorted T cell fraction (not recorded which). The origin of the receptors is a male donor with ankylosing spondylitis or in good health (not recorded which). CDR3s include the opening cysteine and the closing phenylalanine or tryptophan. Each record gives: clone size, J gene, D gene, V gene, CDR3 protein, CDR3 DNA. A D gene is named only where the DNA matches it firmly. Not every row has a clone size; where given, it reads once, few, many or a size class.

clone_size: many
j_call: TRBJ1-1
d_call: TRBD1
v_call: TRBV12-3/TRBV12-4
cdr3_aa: CASRVGDGQGIPEAFF
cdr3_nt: TGTGCCAGCAGGGTGGGGGACGGACAGGGGATCCCTGAAGCTTTCTTT

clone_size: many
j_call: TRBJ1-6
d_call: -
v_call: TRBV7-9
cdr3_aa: CASTSDRDNSPLHF
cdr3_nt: TGTGCCAGCACCTCAGACCGGGATAATTCACCCCTCCACTTT

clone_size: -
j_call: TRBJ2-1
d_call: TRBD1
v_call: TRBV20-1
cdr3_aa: CSARLPGTGNNEQFF
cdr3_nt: TGCAGTGCTAGACTCCCCGGGACAGGGAACAATGAGCAGTTCTTC

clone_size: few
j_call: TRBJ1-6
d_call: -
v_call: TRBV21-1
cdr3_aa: CASSKRSTTLHF
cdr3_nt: TGTGCCAGCAGCAAGCGTTCAACAACCCTCCACTTT

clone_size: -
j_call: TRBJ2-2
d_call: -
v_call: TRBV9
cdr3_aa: CASSADVGGELFF
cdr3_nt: TGTGCCAGCAGCGCAGATGTCGGCGGGGAGCTGTTTTTT

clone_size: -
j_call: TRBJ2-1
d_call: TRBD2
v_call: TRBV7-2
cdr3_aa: CASSLRTSGGIEQFF
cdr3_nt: TGTGCCAGCAGCTTAAGGACTAGCGGGGGGATAGAGCAGTTCTTC

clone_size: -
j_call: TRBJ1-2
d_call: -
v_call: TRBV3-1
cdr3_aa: CASSQKGPGYTF
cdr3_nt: TGTGCCAGCAGCCAAAAGGGTCCTGGCTACACCTTC

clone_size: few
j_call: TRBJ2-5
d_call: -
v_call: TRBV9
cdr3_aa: CASSVAPSETQYF
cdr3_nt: TGTGCCAGCAGCGTAGCTCCGTCGGAGACCCAGTACTTC

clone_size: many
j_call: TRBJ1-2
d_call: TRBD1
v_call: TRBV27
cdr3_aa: CASSSSNRGGNYGYTF
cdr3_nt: TGTGCCAGCAGTTCCTCCAACAGGGGAGGGAACTATGGCTACACCTTC

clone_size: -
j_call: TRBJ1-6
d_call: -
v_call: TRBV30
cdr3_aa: CAWSGLGGRNSPLHF
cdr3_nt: TGTGCCTGGAGTGGGTTAGGGGGTCGGAATTCACCCCTCCACTTT

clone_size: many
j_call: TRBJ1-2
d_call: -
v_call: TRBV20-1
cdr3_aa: CSASRTGEGTF
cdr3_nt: TGCAGTGCGTCCCGGACGGGGGAGGGCACCTTC

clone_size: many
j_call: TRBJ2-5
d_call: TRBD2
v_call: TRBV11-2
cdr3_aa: CASSSSSGGTGETQYF
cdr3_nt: TGTGCCAGCAGCTCGAGTAGCGGGGGAACGGGGGAGACCCAGTACTTC

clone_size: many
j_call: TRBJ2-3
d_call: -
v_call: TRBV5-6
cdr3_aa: CASSLVTDGTDTQYF
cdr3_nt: TGTGCCAGCAGCTTAGTGACGGACGGCACAGATACGCAGTATTTT

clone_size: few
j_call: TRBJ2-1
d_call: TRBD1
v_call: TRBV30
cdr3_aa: CAWDRVRNEQFF
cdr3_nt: TGTGCCTGGGACAGGGTTCGTAATGAGCAGTTCTTC